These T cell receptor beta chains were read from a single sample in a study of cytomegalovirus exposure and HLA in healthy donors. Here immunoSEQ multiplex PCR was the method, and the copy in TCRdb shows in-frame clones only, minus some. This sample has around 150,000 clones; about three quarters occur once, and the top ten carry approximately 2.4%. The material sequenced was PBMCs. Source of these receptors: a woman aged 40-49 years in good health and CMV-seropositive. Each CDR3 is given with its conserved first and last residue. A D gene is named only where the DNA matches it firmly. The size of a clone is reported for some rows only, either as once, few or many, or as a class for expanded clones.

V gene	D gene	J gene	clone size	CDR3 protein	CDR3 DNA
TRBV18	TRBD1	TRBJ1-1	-	CASSPPGQALNTEAFF	TGTGCCAGCTCACCCCCCGGACAGGCGTTGAACACTGAAGCTTTCTTT
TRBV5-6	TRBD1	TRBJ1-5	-	CASSLGTGSNQPQHF	TGTGCCAGCAGCTTGGGGACAGGTAGCAATCAGCCCCAGCATTTT
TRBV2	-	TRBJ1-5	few	CASRGGDYQPQHF	TGTGCCAGCAGAGGAGGTGATTATCAGCCCCAGCATTTT
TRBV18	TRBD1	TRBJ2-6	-	CASSLTPGQGSGANVLTF	TGTGCCAGCTCGCTCACACCGGGACAGGGGTCTGGGGCCAACGTCCTGACTTTC
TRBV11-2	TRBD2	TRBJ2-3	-	CASSHGTSGADTQYF	TGTGCCAGCAGCCATGGGACTAGCGGCGCAGATACGCAGTATTTT
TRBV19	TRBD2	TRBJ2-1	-	CASNPSGYNEQFF	TGTGCCAGTAATCCTAGCGGTTACAATGAGCAGTTCTTC
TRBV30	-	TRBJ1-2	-	CAWSGQGLYLGYTF	TGTGCCTGGAGCGGACAAGGGCTCTATTTGGGCTACACCTTC
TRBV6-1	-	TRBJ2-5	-	CASSEGQETQYF	TGTGCCAGCAGCGAGGGACAAGAGACCCAGTACTTC
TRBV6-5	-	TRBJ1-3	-	CASSPEGSGNTIYF	TGTGCCAGCAGCCCCGAGGGATCTGGAAACACCATATATTTT
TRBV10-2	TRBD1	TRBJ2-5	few	CASSETGGETQYF	TGCGCCAGCAGTGAGACAGGGGGCGAGACCCAGTACTTC
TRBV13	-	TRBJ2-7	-	CASSRRRARAEQYF	TGTGCCAGCAGCCGCCGACGGGCCAGGGCCGAGCAGTACTTC
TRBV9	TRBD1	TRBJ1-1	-	CASSVGPGGFEAFF	TGTGCCAGCAGCGTAGGCCCAGGGGGCTTTGAAGCTTTCTTT
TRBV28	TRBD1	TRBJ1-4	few	CASSKQGEKLFF	TGTGCCAGCAGTAAACAGGGGGAAAAACTGTTTTTT
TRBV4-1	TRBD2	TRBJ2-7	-	CASSPASGGFYEQYF	TGCGCCAGCAGCCCAGCTAGCGGGGGGTTCTACGAGCAGTACTTC
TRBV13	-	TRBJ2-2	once	CASSSQRGTGELFF	TGTGCCAGCAGCTCCCAAAGGGGCACCGGGGAGCTGTTTTTT
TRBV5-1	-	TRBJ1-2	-	CASSLYGIYGYTF	TGCGCCAGCAGCTTGTACGGGATCTATGGCTACACCTTC
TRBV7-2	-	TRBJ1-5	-	CASSVVSNQPQHF	TGTGCCAGCAGCGTCGTTAGCAATCAGCCCCAGCATTTT
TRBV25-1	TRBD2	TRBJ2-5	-	CASSDGLAGGSETQYF	TGTGCCAGCAGTGATGGGCTAGCGGGAGGGAGCGAGACCCAGTACTTC
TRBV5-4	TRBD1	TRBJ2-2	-	CASSLTRTGAYTGELFF	TGTGCCAGCAGCTTGACCAGGACAGGGGCCTACACCGGGGAGCTGTTTTTT
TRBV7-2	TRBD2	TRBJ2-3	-	CASRGTSGGVSTDTQYF	TGTGCCAGCAGAGGGACTAGCGGGGGGGTCAGCACAGATACGCAGTATTTT
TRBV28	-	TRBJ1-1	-	CASSSTGYEAFF	TGTGCCAGCAGTTCGACAGGTTATGAAGCTTTCTTT
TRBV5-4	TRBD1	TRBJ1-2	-	CASSLDNRGYGYTF	TGTGCCAGCAGCTTGGATAACAGGGGGTATGGCTACACCTTC
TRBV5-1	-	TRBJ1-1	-	CASSLMIGGLNTEAFF	TGCGCCAGCAGCTTAATGATTGGGGGCCTGAACACTGAAGCTTTCTTT
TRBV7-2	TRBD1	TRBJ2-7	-	CASSQDRGWEQYF	TGTGCCAGCAGCCAGGACAGGGGGTGGGAGCAGTACTTC
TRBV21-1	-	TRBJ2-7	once	CASSKRGTGDYEQYF	TGTGCCAGCAGCAAAAGAGGGACAGGGGACTACGAGCAGTACTTC
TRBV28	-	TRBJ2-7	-	CASTLGGTYEQYF	TGTGCCAGCACCCTAGGAGGGACCTACGAGCAGTACTTC
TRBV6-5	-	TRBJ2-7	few	CASSDRGEQYF	TGTGCCAGCAGTGATCGGGGCGAGCAGTACTTC
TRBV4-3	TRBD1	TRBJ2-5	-	CASSQGLGTGMNSETQYF	TGCGCCAGCAGCCAAGGACTAGGGACAGGGATGAATTCGGAGACCCAGTACTTC
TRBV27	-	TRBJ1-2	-	CASSLNWASHGYTF	TGTGCCAGCAGTTTAAATTGGGCCAGCCATGGCTACACCTTC
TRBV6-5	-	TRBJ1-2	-	CASKNYYGYTF	TGTGCCAGCAAAAACTACTATGGCTACACCTTC